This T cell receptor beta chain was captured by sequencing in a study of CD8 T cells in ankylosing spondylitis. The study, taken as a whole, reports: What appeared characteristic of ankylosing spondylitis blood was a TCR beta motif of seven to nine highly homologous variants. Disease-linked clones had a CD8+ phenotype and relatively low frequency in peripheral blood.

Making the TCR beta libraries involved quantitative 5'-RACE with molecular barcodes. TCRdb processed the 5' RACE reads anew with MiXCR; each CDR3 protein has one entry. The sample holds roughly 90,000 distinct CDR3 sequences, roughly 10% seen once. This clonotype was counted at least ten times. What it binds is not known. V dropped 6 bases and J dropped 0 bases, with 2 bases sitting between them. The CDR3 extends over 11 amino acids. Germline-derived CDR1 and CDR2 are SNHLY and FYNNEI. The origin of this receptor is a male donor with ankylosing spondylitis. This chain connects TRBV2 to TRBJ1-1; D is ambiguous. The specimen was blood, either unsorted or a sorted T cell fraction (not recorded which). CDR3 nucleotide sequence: TGTGCCAGCAGATTGAACACTGAAGCTTTCTTT. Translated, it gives CASRLNTEAFF.